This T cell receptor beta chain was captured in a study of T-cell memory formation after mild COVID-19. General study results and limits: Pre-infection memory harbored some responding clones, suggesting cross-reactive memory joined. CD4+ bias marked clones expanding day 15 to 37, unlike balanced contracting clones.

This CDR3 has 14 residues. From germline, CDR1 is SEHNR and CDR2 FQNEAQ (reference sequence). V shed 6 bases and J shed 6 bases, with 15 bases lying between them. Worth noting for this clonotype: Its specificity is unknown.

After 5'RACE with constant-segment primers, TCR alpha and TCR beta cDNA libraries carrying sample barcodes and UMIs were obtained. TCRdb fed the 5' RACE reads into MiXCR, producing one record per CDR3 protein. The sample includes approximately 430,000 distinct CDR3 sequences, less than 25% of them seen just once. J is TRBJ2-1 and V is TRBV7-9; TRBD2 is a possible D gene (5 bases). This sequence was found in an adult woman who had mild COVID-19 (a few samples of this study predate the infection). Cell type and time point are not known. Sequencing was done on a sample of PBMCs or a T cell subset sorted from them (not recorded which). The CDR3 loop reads CASSGLASLNEQFF. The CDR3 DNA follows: TGTGCCAGCAGTGGGTTAGCGTCCCTCAATGAGCAGTTCTTC.